Presented here are 25 T cell receptor beta chains from one specimen sequenced in a study of cytomegalovirus exposure and HLA in healthy donors. 60 Vbeta and 13 Jbeta primers were used in PCR. Sequencing was performed with immunoSEQ multiplex PCR; in TCRdb, only in-frame clones are kept and a portion is missing. The sample includes about 160,000 clones, about 81% seen only once; the top ten take under 2%. Sequencing was done on a sample of PBMCs. The receptors originated from a young woman in good health and CMV-seronegative.

The CDR3 nucleotides read TGTGCCAGCGGGGGAGGGATTAATGAAAAACTGTTTTTT. Encoded protein: CASGGGINEKLFF. The chain has TRBV28 and TRBJ1-4; a possible D gene is TRBD1 (5 bases). The CDR3 contains 13 residues. V lost 8 bases to trimming and J lost 4 bases, with 11 bases between them. In germline, CDR1 is MDHEN, CDR2 SYDVKM.

This chain connects TRBV15 to TRBJ1-2; the D gene is possibly TRBD1 (5 bases). This CDR3 has 15 amino acids. Germline assignment: CDR1 LNHNV and CDR2 YYDKDF (reference sequence). Deletions cut 0 bases from V and 4 bases from J, with 12 bases between. CDR3 nucleotides: TGTGCCACCAGCAGAGATAGGGGCAGAGCCTATGGCTACACCTTC. This translates into CATSRDRGRAYGYTF.

This clone was found a few times. The gene calls are TRBV4-1 and TRBJ2-3; 13 nucleotides align to TRBD2. The CDR3 runs to 17 residues. In germline, CDR1 is MGHRA, CDR2 YSYEKL. V dropped 3 bases and J dropped 1; count of bases not matched to a gene: 4. CDR3 bases: TGCGCCAGCAGCCAGGCAGGACTAGCGGGGGGCACAGATACGCAGTATTTT. It codes for CASSQAGLAGGTDTQYF.

This chain links TRBV6-6 with TRBJ2-3; D may be TRBD2 (6 bases). V was trimmed by 2 bases and J by 0 bases, leaving 12 bases between them. There are 16 residues in the CDR3. Germline CDR1 is MNHNY and CDR2 is SVGAGI (reference sequence). The CDR3 nucleotides are TGTGCCAGCAGTTACGGGCGGGGCCAGAGCACAGATACGCAGTATTTT. Protein: CASSYGRGQSTDTQYF.

V and J are TRBV30 and TRBJ2-1; 8 bases align to TRBD2. The V and J ends lost 0 bases and 4 bases, in that order; junction bases with no gene match: 8. CDR3 size: 16 residues. CDR1 GTSNPN and CDR2 SVGIG come from the germline V gene (reference sequence). CDR3 sequence: CAWSVLWREEYNEQFF. CDR3 bases: TGTGCCTGGAGTGTACTCTGGCGGGAGGAATACAATGAGCAGTTCTTC.

This clone has a handful of counts. The chain recombines TRBV5-1 with TRBJ1-1, with D hard to call. Germline lookup yields CDR1 SGHRS and CDR2 YFSETQ. The V and J ends lost 0 bases and 12 bases respectively, with 18 bases between them. The CDR3 contains 14 residues. The CDR3 DNA reads as TGCGCCAGCAGCTTGGGTCCAGCGGTATCCGACCCTTTCTTT. Amino acids: CASSLGPAVSDPFF.

The chain joins TRBV11-1 to TRBJ2-7, with D possibly TRBD2 on 5 matching bases. The CDR3 extends over 15 amino acids. The germline CDR1 and CDR2 sequences are SGHAT and FQDESV (reference sequence). V dropped 1 base and J dropped 3 bases, with 13 bases sitting between them. CDR3 region: CASSLGRQEVYEQYF. CDR3 nucleotides: TGTGCCAGCAGCTTAGGGCGGCAGGAGGTCTACGAGCAGTACTTC.

The V gene is TRBV4-1, the J gene TRBJ2-1, with a tentative D call TRBD2 (6 bases). Trimming shortened V by 4 bases and J by 12 bases, and 16 bases separated the two germline ends. The germline V gene encodes CDR1 MGHRA and CDR2 YSYEKL. CDR3 length equals 13 residues. CDR3 in amino acids: CASSLGTPFLQFF. The CDR3 DNA sequence: TGCGCCAGCAGCCTTGGGACTCCGTTTCTGCAGTTCTTC.

This sequence joins TRBV5-1 and TRBJ2-1; 7 bases align to TRBD2. The CDR3 has 15 amino acids. V shed 1 base, J shed 7 bases, and the junction held 8 bases outside the gene matches. Germline CDR1 and CDR2: SGHRS and YFSETQ. The CDR3 DNA reads TGCGCCAGCAGCTTGTTCGCGGGAGCAAGTAATGAGCAGTTCTTC. It encodes CASSLFAGASNEQFF.

This clone was seen just once. This chain connects TRBV30 to TRBJ2-5; no clear D. The DNA matches TRBJ2-7 better at its end, which makes the J call doubtful. CDR3 length: 12 amino acids. Germline V gene sequence: CDR1 GTSNPN, CDR2 SVGIG (reference sequence). DNA for the CDR3: TGTGCCTGGAGTCCCATGGGCTACGAGCAGTACTTC. Translating it yields CAWSPMGYEQYF.

The rearrangement uses TRBV19 and TRBJ2-1, with TRBD2 matching over 14 bases. Looked up from germline, CDR1 is LNHDA and CDR2 is SQIVND (reference sequence). CDR3 length: 19 amino acids. J gave up 8 bases and V 5 bases, and 17 bases lay outside the gene matches. In DNA form, the CDR3 reads TGTGCCAGTAGTTCCCCACTCGCGACTAGCGGGAGGGCCGTGGATGAGCAGTTCTTC. As protein: CASSSPLATSGRAVDEQFF.

J is TRBJ2-5 and V is TRBV5-1; possibly TRBD2 for D (5 bases). This CDR3 has 15 amino acids. V lost 4 bases and J lost 1, with 14 bases in between. CDR1 is SGHRS, CDR2 YFSETQ, per germline. The chain's CDR3 is CASSRRLAPQETQYF. The DNA of the CDR3 is TGCGCCAGCAGCAGACGGCTAGCTCCCCAAGAGACCCAGTACTTC.

DNA for the CDR3: TGTGCCAGCAGTATACTAGCGGGGACACAAGAGACCCAGTACTTC. Protein product: CASSILAGTQETQYF. The chain combines TRBV6-1 with TRBJ2-5; 10 bases fit TRBD2. The CDR3 totals 15 residues. CDR1 and CDR2 (germline): MNHNS, SASEGT. V lost 5 bases, J lost 2 bases, and 5 bases stayed unmatched.

The genes are TRBV2 and TRBJ1-1; TRBD1 agrees at 7 bases. The V gene end was trimmed by 7 bases and the J gene end by 1 base; junction bases not matched to a gene: 3. Germline V lookup: CDR1 SNHLY, CDR2 FYNNEI. The CDR3 length is 13 residues. The CDR3 loop reads CASTGTENTEAFF. The CDR3 DNA sequence: TGTGCCAGCACGGGGACAGAGAACACTGAAGCTTTCTTT.

V is TRBV5-6 and J is TRBJ2-1; 14 bases agree with TRBD2. Trimming took 4 bases from V and 0 from J; bases not matched to a gene: 6. The germline gives CDR1 SGHDT, CDR2 YYEEEE. The CDR3 totals 18 residues. CDR3 in amino acids: CASSGGTSGGNSYNEQFF. The CDR3 region has the DNA TGTGCCAGCAGCGGCGGGACTAGCGGGGGAAACTCCTACAATGAGCAGTTCTTC.

Remarks on this clone: An end of the junction differs from the germline gene, which may be a read error. V is TRBV7-9 and J is TRBJ1-1; D ambiguous. The germline gives CDR1 SEHNR, CDR2 FQNEAQ (reference sequence). The CDR3 has 12 amino acids. The CDR3 DNA is TGTTCCAGCAGCATCTCTGGCGGGGAAGCTTTCTTT. Amino acids: CSSSISGGEAFF.

CDR3 coding DNA: TGTGCCAGCAGCCCGAGGACAGTCGGGAGGGTTCGCACCGGGGAGCTGTTTTTT. Its translation is CASSPRTVGRVRTGELFF. The chain recombines TRBV7-8 with TRBJ2-2, with 8 bases fitting TRBD2. Per the germline V gene, CDR1 is SGHVS and CDR2 is FQNEAQ. V lost 5 bases and J lost 4; bases outside the gene matches: 15. This CDR3 region has 18 residues.

This clone has just one count. DNA of the CDR3: TGTGCCAGCAGCTACGGGACAGGGGATCAGCCCCAGCATTTT. Protein: CASSYGTGDQPQHF. The V gene is TRBV6-6, the J gene TRBJ1-5; the match to TRBD1 covers 10 bases. CDR1 MNHNY and CDR2 SVGAGI come from the germline V gene (reference sequence). CDR3 size: 14 residues. V lost 6 bases, J lost 5 bases, and 4 bases stayed unmatched.

The chain uses TRBV7-9 and TRBJ1-1, with D possibly TRBD1 on 6 matching bases. V was cut by 5 bases and J by 0 bases, with 7 bases left in between. Germline CDR1 and CDR2: SEHNR and FQNEAQ (reference sequence). The CDR3 runs to 13 residues. In nucleotides, the CDR3 is TGTGCCAGCAGCCAGGGGATGAACACTGAAGCTTTCTTT. This translates into CASSQGMNTEAFF.

The chain couples TRBV6-4 to TRBJ1-2; D is possibly TRBD1 (5 bases). Looked up from germline, CDR1 is MRHNA and CDR2 is SNTAGT. This CDR3 is 15 amino acids long. Trimming pared 2 bases from V and 8 bases from J, leaving 18 bases between. In DNA, the CDR3 is TGTGCCAGCAGTGACCGGCTCCAGGGTGCGGGGGGCTACACCTTC. It specifies CASSDRLQGAGGYTF.

The rearrangement joins TRBV11-2 to TRBJ1-1; D possibly corresponds to TRBD1 (5 bases). The V end lost 0 bases, the J end lost 1 base, and 9 bases lay between the germline ends. Germline V gives CDR1 SGHAT, CDR2 FQNNGV. The CDR3 loop spans 15 amino acids. CDR3 sequence (DNA): TGTGCCAGCAGCTTAGATCCGGGGGAGAACACTGAAGCTTTCTTT. Protein product: CASSLDPGENTEAFF.

This clone was seen once. At one boundary the junction diverges from the germline segment, which might be a read error. This chain joins TRBV4-2 and TRBJ2-1; 11 bases match TRBD1. The CDR3 extends over 15 amino acids. Germline loops: CDR1 LGHNA, CDR2 YNFKEQ. This CDR3 reads CVSSQGTGGYNEQFF. As DNA, the CDR3 is TGTGTCAGCAGCCAAGGGACAGGGGGCTACAATGAGCAGTTCTTC.

This chain links TRBV11-3 with TRBJ2-1, with D possibly matching TRBD1 (6 bases). There are 12 residues in the CDR3. The V and J ends lost 5 bases and 8 bases respectively, with 10 bases between them. Germline values: CDR1 SGHNT, CDR2 YENEEA. The chain's CDR3 is CASSPTGYEQFF. CDR3 DNA: TGTGCCAGCAGCCCCACAGGGTATGAGCAGTTCTTC. The full variable domain, with the rest looked up from reference TRBV11-3 and TRBJ2-1, is EAGVVQSPRYKIIEKKQPVAFWCNPISGHNTLYWYLQNLGQGPELLIRYENEEAVDDSQLPKDRFSAERLKGVDSTLKIQPAELGDSAVYLCASSPTGYEQFFGPGTRLTVL.

The chain has TRBV11-3 and TRBJ2-1; TRBD2 aligns across 7 bases. There are 15 residues in the CDR3. Germline assignment: CDR1 SGHNT and CDR2 YENEEA. V lost 2 bases, J lost 2 bases, and 3 bases stayed unmatched. The CDR3 loop is CASSLWGGPYNEQFF. CDR3 nucleotide sequence: TGTGCCAGCAGCTTATGGGGAGGGCCCTACAATGAGCAGTTCTTC.

The chain has TRBV28 and TRBJ2-3, with 7 nucleotides matching TRBD1. Looked up from germline, CDR1 is MDHEN and CDR2 is SYDVKM. The CDR3 loop spans 16 amino acids. V was clipped by 5 bases and J by 6 bases; unmatched bases: 14. In DNA, the CDR3 is TGTGCCAGCAGTCCGTGGGGGTCTGACAGGGTTGATACGCAGTATTTT. Amino acids: CASSPWGSDRVDTQYF.